The sequence of this T cell receptor beta chain was determined in a study of cytomegalovirus exposure and HLA in healthy donors. General study findings and limits: TCR beta V- and J-gene trimming was later associated with a missense DCLRE1C variant. CMV antigen specificity of a few CMV-associated chains was confirmed in vitro.

Of note for this clone: Its antigen remains unidentified.

In the PCR, 60 Vbeta and 13 Jbeta primers were used. This table comes from immunoSEQ multiplex PCR, and its TCRdb copy is limited to in-frame clones, with some not included. The sample consists of about 200,000 clones, roughly 80% of them appearing once. When sampled, the donors appeared nominally healthy, though they likely had unrecorded immune exposures. Germline V gene data show CDR1 as SNHLY and CDR2 as FYNNEI. V lost 6 bases to trimming and J lost 1 base, with 13 bases between them. The CDR3 sequence is 15 residues long. The sequence came from a woman aged 18-30 years in good health and CMV-seronegative. Specimen: PBMCs. The chain carries TRBV2 and TRBJ2-1; possibly TRBD2 for D (5 bases). Here the CDR3 DNA reads TGTGCCAGCAGCCGGACTGGACGTTCCTACAATGAGCAGTTCTTC. It translates to CASSRTGRSYNEQFF.